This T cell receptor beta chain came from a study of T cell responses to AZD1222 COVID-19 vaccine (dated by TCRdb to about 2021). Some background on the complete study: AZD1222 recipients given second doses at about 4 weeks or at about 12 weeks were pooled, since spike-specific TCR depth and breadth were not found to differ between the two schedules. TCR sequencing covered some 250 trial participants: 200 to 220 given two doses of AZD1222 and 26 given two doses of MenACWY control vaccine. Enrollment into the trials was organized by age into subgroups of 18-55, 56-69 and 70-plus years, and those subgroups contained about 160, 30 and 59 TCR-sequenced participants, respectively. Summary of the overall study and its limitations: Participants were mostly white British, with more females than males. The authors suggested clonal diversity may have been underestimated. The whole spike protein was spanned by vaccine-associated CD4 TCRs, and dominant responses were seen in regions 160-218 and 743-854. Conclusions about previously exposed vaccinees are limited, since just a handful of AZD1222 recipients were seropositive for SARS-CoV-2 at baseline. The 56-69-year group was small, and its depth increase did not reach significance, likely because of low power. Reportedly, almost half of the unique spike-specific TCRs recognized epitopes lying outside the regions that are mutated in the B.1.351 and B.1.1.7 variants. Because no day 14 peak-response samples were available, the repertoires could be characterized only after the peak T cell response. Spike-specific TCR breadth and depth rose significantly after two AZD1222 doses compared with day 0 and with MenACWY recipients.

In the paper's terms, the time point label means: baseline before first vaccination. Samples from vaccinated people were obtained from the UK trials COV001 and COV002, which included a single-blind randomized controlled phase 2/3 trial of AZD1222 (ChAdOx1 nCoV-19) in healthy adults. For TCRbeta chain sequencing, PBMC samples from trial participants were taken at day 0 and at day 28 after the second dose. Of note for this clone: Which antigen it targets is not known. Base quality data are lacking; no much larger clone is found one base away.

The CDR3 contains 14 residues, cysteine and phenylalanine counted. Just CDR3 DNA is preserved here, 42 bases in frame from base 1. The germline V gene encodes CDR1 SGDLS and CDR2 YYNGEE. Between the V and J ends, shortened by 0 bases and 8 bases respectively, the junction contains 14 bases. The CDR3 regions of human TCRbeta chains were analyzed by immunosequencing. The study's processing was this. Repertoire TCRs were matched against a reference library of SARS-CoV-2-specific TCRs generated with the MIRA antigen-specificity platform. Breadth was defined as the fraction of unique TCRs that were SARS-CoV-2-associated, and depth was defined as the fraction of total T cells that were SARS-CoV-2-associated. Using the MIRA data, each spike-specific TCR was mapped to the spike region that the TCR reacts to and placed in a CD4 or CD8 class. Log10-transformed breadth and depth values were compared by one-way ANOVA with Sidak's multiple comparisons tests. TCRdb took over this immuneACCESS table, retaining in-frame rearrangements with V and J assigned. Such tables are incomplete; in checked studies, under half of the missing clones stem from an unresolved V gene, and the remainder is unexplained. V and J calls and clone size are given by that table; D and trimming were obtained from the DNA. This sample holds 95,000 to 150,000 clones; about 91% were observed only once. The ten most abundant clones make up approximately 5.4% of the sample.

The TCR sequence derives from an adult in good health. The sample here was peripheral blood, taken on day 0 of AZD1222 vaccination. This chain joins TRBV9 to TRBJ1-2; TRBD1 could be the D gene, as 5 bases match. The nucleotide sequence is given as TGTGCCAGCAGCGTAGCTCCGGCAGGGCGAGGCTACACCTTC. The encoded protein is CASSVAPAGRGYTF. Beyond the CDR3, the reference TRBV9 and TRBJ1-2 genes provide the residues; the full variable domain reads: DSGVTQTPKHLITATGQRVTLRCSPRSGDLSVYWYQQSLDQGLQFLIQYYNGEERAKGNILERFSAQQFPDLHSELNLSSLELGDSALYFCASSVAPAGRGYTFGSGTRLTVV.